The 23 T cell receptor beta chains presented below share a single source sample, sequenced in a study of PD-L1 blockade in urothelial cancer. Generated by immunoSEQ multiplex PCR, the TCRdb table keeps only in-frame clones and is missing some. The table has about 20,000 clones, 88% seen once. The source was PBMCs, collected around atezolizumab (anti-PD-L1) treatment. The receptors stem from a middle-aged man with urothelial cancer.

The chain carries TRBV5-1 and TRBJ1-3; D uncertain. In germline, CDR1 is SGHRS, CDR2 YFSETQ. The CDR3 spans 16 residues. With 0 bases removed from V and 2 bases from J, the gap between germline ends came to 12 bases. The CDR3 loop is CASSLGPQITGNTIYF. As DNA, the CDR3 is TGCGCCAGCAGCTTGGGCCCCCAGATTACTGGAAACACCATATATTTT.

The gene calls are TRBV28 and TRBJ2-7; 7 bases align to TRBD1. Losses at the gene ends were 7 bases for V and 10 bases for J; bases not matched to a gene: 7. Germline V gene data show CDR1 as MDHEN and CDR2 as SYDVKM. This CDR3 has 11 amino acids. This CDR3 reads CASKGAWEQYF. DNA of the CDR3: TGTGCCAGCAAGGGGGCATGGGAACAGTACTTC.

The rearrangement links TRBV30 to TRBJ2-7, with 8 positions matching TRBD1. Germline loops: CDR1 GTSNPN, CDR2 SVGIG (reference sequence). This CDR3 is built from 12 residues. J lost 4 bases, V lost 5 bases, and 4 bases had no gene match. The CDR3 DNA sequence: TGTGCCTGGGGGACAGGAGAATACGAGCAGTACTTC. Its protein is CAWGTGEYEQYF.

The sample holds a few counts of this clone. The CDR3: CASSTFESEAFF. The CDR3 bases are TGTGCCAGCAGTACATTCGAAAGTGAAGCTTTCTTT. V and J are TRBV21-1 and TRBJ1-1; the D call of TRBD1 is as the table states it, not checked on the DNA. TRBV21-1 is recorded as a pseudogene. This CDR3 comprises 12 residues.

CDR3 amino acids: CASSFSGRAVANTEAFF. DNA for the CDR3: TGTGCCAGCAGCTTTTCGGGCAGGGCCGTGGCAAACACTGAAGCTTTCTTT. The chain combines TRBV7-9 with TRBJ1-1; D may be TRBD1 (5 bases). CDR1 and CDR2 from the germline V gene are SEHNR and FQNEAQ (reference sequence). The CDR3 extends over 17 amino acids. V lost 3 bases and J lost 2, with 19 bases in between.

This clone was counted a few times. This chain joins TRBV23-1 and TRBJ1-6, with a weak D call TRBD1 (5 bases). TRBV23-1 falls under the ORF class, with uncertain function. The CDR3 totals 15 residues. Trimming removed 0 bases at V and 10 bases at J, with 13 bases between. CDR3 sequence (DNA): TGCGCCAGCAGTCAATCGAGCCAGGGTGGATCACCCCTCCACTTT. Encoded protein: CASSQSSQGGSPLHF.

This chain joins TRBV27 and TRBJ2-1; 9 bases fit TRBD2. Germline V gene data show CDR1 as MNHEY and CDR2 as SMNVEV (reference sequence). V dropped 6 bases and J dropped 5; count of bases not matched to a gene: 5. This CDR3 contains 14 residues. The CDR3 DNA sequence: TGTGCCAGCAGGGCTAGCGGGAACCACAATGAGCAGTTCTTC. This codes for CASRASGNHNEQFF.

The rearrangement uses TRBV18 and TRBJ1-2; tentative D call: TRBD1 (5 bases). The germline CDR1 and CDR2 sequences are KGHSH and LQKENI. CDR3 length equals 16 residues. The V end was cut by 0 bases, the J end by 1 base, with 12 bases between. The CDR3: CASSPPLGASNYGYTF. In nucleotides, the CDR3 is TGTGCCAGCTCACCACCGCTAGGGGCAAGTAACTATGGCTACACCTTC.

This chain joins TRBV28 and TRBJ2-4; D remains ambiguous. The CDR3 consists of 13 residues. CDR1 is MDHEN and CDR2 is SYDVKM in the germline V gene. The V end lost 5 bases, the J end lost 0 bases, and 5 bases lay between the germline ends. The chain's CDR3 is CASSRRAKNIQYF. CDR3 sequence (DNA): TGTGCCAGCAGTCGGAGAGCCAAAAACATTCAGTACTTC.

V gene TRBV6-1 combines with J gene TRBJ2-7; TRBD2 aligns across 10 bases. In germline, CDR1 is MNHNS, CDR2 SASEGT. The V and J ends lost 2 bases and 2 bases, in that order; junction bases with no gene match: 12. The CDR3 sequence is 18 residues long. This CDR3 reads CASSEYPYSGGGTYEQYF. CDR3 in DNA: TGTGCCAGCAGTGAATATCCGTACAGCGGGGGGGGTACCTACGAGCAGTACTTC.

This chain uses TRBV11-2 with TRBJ2-7, with D hard to call. Germline lookup yields CDR1 SGHAT and CDR2 FQNNGV. The V end was cut by 1 base, the J end by 0 bases, with 10 bases between. This CDR3 has 15 residues. CDR3 sequence: CASSLALDNSYEQYF. CDR3 coding DNA: TGTGCCAGCAGCTTAGCCCTTGACAACTCCTACGAGCAGTACTTC.

The chain carries TRBV5-6 and TRBJ1-2; D is ambiguous. Germline V gene data show CDR1 as SGHDT and CDR2 as YYEEEE. The CDR3 is made up of 13 amino acids. Trimming cost V 6 bases and J 1 base, with 10 bases left between them. The CDR3 nucleotides read TGTGCCAGCATGGTCGGCGGTAACTATGGCTACACCTTC. Protein product: CASMVGGNYGYTF. Variable domain in full (rest from reference TRBV5-6 and TRBJ1-2): DAGVTQSPTHLIKTRGQQVTLRCSPKSGHDTVSWYQQALGQGPQFIFQYYEEEERQRGNFPDRFSGHQFPNYSSELNVNALLLGDSALYLCASMVGGNYGYTFGSGTRLTVV.

A few counts support this clone. The chain combines TRBV6-5 with TRBJ1-2; maybe TRBD1 (6 bases). V was clipped by 5 bases and J by 2 bases, with 9 bases between them. There are 13 residues in the CDR3. In germline, CDR1 is MNHEY, CDR2 SVGAGI. This CDR3 reads CASSGDRNYGYTF. Written as DNA, the CDR3 is TGTGCCAGCAGTGGAGACAGGAACTATGGCTACACCTTC.

The chain employs TRBV30 and TRBJ2-3, with 7 positions matching TRBD2. Germline V gene lookup returns CDR1 GTSNPN and CDR2 SVGIG (reference sequence). The CDR3 loop spans 16 amino acids. V dropped 3 bases and J dropped 2; count of bases not matched to a gene: 11. For the CDR3, the DNA is TGTGCCTGGAGGCCCGCGGGGGTTCGAGCCACAGATACGCAGTATTTT. This gives the protein CAWRPAGVRATDTQYF.

The J gene is TRBJ2-7, the V gene TRBV5-1; 9 nucleotides line up with TRBD1. CDR1 and CDR2 from the germline V gene are SGHRS and YFSETQ. The CDR3 is 15 residues long. V shed 6 bases and J 4 bases; nucleotides not matched to a gene: 11. The CDR3 DNA is TGCGCCAGCACGAAAACCGGGACAGGGTGGTACGAGCAGTACTTC. It codes for CASTKTGTGWYEQYF.

A word on this clone: The junction shows a germline mismatch at one end, possibly a read error. The chain links TRBV7-7 to TRBJ2-7; a weak D match, TRBD2 (5 bases). The CDR3 has 13 amino acids. Germline loops: CDR1 SSHAT, CDR2 FNYEAQ (reference sequence). CDR3 in DNA: TGTGCTAGCAGCACCGGGGTGGTCAACGAGCAGTACTTC. Its translation is CASSTGVVNEQYF.

This clone occurred once. The chain carries TRBV5-1 and TRBJ2-5, with a weak D call TRBD1 (7 bases). The CDR3 contains 15 residues. CDR1 is SGHRS, CDR2 YFSETQ, per germline. V lost 4 bases, J lost 4 bases, and 17 bases lay in between. The CDR3 sequence: CASSEGQGGRETQYF. DNA for the CDR3: TGCGCCAGCAGCGAGGGGCAGGGGGGTCGAGAGACCCAGTACTTC.

V and J are TRBV2 and TRBJ1-1, with D possibly TRBD1 on 5 matching bases. The CDR3 is 13 amino acids. Germline assignment: CDR1 SNHLY and CDR2 FYNNEI. With 1 base removed from V and 5 bases from J, the gap between germline ends came to 8 bases. CDR3 DNA: TGTGCCAGCAGTGAAGGGGGGGAGACTGAAGCTTTCTTT. It translates to CASSEGGETEAFF.

The rearrangement links TRBV7-9 to TRBJ2-1; no clear D gene. V was shortened by 11 bases and J by 8 bases, with 7 bases between the two germline ends. Germline CDR1 SEHNR, CDR2 FQNEAQ (reference sequence). The CDR3 consists of 9 residues. The DNA for the CDR3 is TGTGCCCTAGGCGATGAGCAGTTCTTC. Its translation is CALGDEQFF. The full variable domain, its missing parts supplied by reference TRBV7-9 and TRBJ2-1, is DTGVSQNPRHKITKRGQNVTFRCDPISEHNRLYWYRQTLGQGPEFLTYFQNEAQLEKSRLLSDRFSAERPKGSFSTLEIQRTEQGDSAMYLCALGDEQFFGPGTRLTVL.

V gene TRBV12-5 combines with J gene TRBJ1-1; TRBD1 is a possible D gene (5 bases). The V gene's germline CDR1 is LGHNT and CDR2 FRNRAP. The length of the CDR3 is 13 residues. Trimming removed 0 bases at V and 7 bases at J, with 9 bases between. CDR3 region: CASGLVLTGEAFF. DNA of the CDR3: TGTGCTAGTGGTTTGGTACTTACAGGTGAAGCTTTCTTT.

The rearrangement joins TRBV19 to TRBJ1-5; D unclear. The CDR3 contains 15 residues. The V end was cut by 0 bases, the J end by 0 bases, with 6 bases between. Germline lookup yields CDR1 LNHDA and CDR2 SQIVND (reference sequence). In DNA, the CDR3 is TGTGCCAGTAGTATAGACAGGAATAGCAATCAGCCCCAGCATTTT. Translation gives CASSIDRNSNQPQHF.

V gene TRBV7-9 combines with J gene TRBJ2-1; D might be TRBD2 (6 bases). Germline CDR1 SEHNR, CDR2 FQNEAQ (reference sequence). The CDR3 length is 15 residues. V gave up 5 bases and J gave up 8 bases, with 19 bases separating them. The CDR3 is CASSPRGSIPDEQFF. The CDR3 bases are TGTGCCAGCAGCCCGCGGGGTTCTATCCCCGATGAGCAGTTCTTC.

V and J are TRBV10-3 and TRBJ2-7; 12 positions match TRBD2. Germline CDR1 is ENHRY and CDR2 is SYGVKD. The CDR3 has 16 residues. The junction had 7 bases not matched to a gene; V was cut back by 0 bases and J by 7 bases. CDR3: CAISESASGRAGEQYF. The CDR3 bases are TGTGCCATCAGTGAGTCGGCTAGCGGGAGGGCCGGAGAGCAGTACTTC.